This T cell receptor beta chain is drawn from a study of T cell clonality in common variable immunodeficiency. Study-wide results and limits: Patient heterogeneity in the CVID cohort limited correlations between repertoire features and clinical complications.

Patients and controls were mostly of Caucasian heritage. Equal genomic DNA amounts from CVID and control samples were sequenced. The repertoire was sequenced with immunoSEQ multiplex PCR; TCRdb's copy has only in-frame clones and lacks some. Sampling found 40,000 to 65,000 clones, none seen once. There are 15 residues in the CDR3. CDR1 and CDR2 (germline): SNHLY, FYNNEI. V was pared by 2 bases and J by 1 base, with 9 bases between. In the case of this clone: Its antigen remains unidentified. The read terminates 3 residues before the CDR3 end, so the remaining end is supplied by the germline J gene.

The source material was peripheral blood mononuclear cells. This receptor was taken from a person aged 18 to 75 in good health. V is TRBV2 and J is TRBJ1-5; no reliable D call. CDR3 amino acids: CASSETPNSNQPQHF. Incomplete CDR3 DNA: TGTGCCAGCAGTGAAACCCCTAACAGCAATCAGCCC.